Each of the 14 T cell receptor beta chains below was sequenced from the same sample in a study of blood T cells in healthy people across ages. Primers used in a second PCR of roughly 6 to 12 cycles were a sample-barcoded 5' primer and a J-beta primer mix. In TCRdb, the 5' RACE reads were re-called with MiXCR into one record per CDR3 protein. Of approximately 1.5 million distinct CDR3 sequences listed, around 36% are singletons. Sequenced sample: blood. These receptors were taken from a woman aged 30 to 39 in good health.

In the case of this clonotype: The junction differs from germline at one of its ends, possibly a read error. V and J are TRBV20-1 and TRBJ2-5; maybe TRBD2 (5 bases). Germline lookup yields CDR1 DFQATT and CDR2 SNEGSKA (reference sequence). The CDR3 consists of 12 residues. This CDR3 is CSARGVGETRYF. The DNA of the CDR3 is TGCAGTGCTAGAGGGGTCGGGGAGACCCGGTACTTC.

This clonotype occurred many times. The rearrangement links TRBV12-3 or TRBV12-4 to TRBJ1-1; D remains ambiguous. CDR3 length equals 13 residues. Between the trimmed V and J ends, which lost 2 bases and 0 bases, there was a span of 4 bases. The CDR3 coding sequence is TGTGCCAGCAGTTTATCCTTGAACACTGAAGCTTTCTTT. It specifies CASSLSLNTEAFF.

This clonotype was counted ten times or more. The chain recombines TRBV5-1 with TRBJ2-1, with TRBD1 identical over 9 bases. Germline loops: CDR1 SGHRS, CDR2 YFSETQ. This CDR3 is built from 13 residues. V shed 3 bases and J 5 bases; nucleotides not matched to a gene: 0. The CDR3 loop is CASSWTGDNEQFF. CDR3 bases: TGCGCCAGCAGCTGGACAGGGGACAATGAGCAGTTCTTC.

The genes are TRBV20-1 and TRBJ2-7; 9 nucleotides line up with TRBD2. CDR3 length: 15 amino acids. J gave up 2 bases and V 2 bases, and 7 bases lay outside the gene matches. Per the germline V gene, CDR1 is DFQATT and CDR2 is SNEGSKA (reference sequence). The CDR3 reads CSARPLAGGAYEQYF. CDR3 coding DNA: TGCAGTGCTAGACCCTTGGCGGGAGGGGCCTACGAGCAGTACTTC.

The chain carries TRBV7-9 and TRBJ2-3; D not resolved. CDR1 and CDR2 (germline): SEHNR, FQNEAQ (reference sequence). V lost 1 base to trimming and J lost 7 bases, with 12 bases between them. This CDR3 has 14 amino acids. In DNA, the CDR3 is TGTGCCAGCAGCTTAGGAACCTGGAAGTATACGCAGTATTTT. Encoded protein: CASSLGTWKYTQYF.

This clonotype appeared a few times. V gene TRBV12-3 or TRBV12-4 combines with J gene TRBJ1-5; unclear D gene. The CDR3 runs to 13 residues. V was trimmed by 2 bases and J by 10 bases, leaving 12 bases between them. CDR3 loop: CASSLLGILPQHF. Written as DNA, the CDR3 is TGTGCCAGCAGTTTATTAGGGATTCTTCCCCAGCATTTT.

CDR3 bases: TGTGCCAGCAGCCGCCCCCTTTCGGGAGACAATGAGCAGTTCTTC. It yields the protein CASSRPLSGDNEQFF. The chain recombines TRBV7-9 with TRBJ2-1; D perhaps matches TRBD2 (6 bases). CDR1 is SEHNR and CDR2 is FQNEAQ in the germline V gene (reference sequence). This CDR3 spans 15 amino acids. Trimming stripped 5 bases from V and 5 bases from J, with 16 bases between.

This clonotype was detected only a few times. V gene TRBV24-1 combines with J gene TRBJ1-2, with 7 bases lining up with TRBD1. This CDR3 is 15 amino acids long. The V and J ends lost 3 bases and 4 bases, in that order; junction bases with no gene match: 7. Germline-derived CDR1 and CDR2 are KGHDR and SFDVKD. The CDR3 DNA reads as TGTGCCACCAGTGATAACCGGGACAGCTCCTATGGCTACACCTTC. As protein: CATSDNRDSSYGYTF.

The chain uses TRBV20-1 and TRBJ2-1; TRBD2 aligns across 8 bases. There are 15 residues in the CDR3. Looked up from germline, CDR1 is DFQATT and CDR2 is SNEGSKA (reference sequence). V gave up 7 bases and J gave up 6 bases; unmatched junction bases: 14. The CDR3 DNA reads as TGCAGTGGTGATCCGGGACTAGGATTACCCAATGAGCAGTTCTTC. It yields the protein CSGDPGLGLPNEQFF.

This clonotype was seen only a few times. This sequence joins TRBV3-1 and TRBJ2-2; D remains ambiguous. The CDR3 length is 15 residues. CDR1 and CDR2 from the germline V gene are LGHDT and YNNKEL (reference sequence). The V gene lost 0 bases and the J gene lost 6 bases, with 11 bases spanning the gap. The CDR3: CASSQEIQVPGELFF. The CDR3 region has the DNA TGTGCCAGCAGCCAAGAGATCCAGGTTCCCGGGGAGCTGTTTTTT.

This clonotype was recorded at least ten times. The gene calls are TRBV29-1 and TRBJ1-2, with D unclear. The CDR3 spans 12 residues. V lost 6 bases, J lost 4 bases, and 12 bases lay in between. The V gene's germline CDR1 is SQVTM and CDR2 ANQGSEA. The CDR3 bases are TGCAGCGTCCCCGAGGGAATCTATGGCTACACCTTC. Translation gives CSVPEGIYGYTF.

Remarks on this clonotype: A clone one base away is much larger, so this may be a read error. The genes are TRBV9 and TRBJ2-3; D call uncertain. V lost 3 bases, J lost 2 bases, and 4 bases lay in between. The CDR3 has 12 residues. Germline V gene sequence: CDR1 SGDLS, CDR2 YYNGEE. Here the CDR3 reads CASSGHTDTQYF. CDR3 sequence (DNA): TGTGCCAGCAGCGGACACACAGATACGCAGTATTTT. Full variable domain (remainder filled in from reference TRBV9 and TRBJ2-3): DSGVTQTPKHLITATGQRVTLRCSPRSGDLSVYWYQQSLDQGLQFLIQYYNGEERAKGNILERFSAQQFPDLHSELNLSSLELGDSALYFCASSGHTDTQYFGPGTRLTVL.

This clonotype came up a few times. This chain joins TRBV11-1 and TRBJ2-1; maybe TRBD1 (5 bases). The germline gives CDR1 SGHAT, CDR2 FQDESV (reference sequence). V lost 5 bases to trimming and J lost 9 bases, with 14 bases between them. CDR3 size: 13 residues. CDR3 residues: CASSDNVGPEQFF. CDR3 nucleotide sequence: TGTGCCAGCAGCGACAACGTGGGGCCTGAGCAGTTCTTC.

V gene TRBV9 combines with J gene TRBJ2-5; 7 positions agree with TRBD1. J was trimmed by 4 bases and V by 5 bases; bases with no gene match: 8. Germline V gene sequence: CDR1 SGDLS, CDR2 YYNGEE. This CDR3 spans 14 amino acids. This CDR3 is CASRPQGPSETQYF. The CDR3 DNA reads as TGTGCCAGCAGACCACAGGGGCCCTCAGAGACCCAGTACTTC.